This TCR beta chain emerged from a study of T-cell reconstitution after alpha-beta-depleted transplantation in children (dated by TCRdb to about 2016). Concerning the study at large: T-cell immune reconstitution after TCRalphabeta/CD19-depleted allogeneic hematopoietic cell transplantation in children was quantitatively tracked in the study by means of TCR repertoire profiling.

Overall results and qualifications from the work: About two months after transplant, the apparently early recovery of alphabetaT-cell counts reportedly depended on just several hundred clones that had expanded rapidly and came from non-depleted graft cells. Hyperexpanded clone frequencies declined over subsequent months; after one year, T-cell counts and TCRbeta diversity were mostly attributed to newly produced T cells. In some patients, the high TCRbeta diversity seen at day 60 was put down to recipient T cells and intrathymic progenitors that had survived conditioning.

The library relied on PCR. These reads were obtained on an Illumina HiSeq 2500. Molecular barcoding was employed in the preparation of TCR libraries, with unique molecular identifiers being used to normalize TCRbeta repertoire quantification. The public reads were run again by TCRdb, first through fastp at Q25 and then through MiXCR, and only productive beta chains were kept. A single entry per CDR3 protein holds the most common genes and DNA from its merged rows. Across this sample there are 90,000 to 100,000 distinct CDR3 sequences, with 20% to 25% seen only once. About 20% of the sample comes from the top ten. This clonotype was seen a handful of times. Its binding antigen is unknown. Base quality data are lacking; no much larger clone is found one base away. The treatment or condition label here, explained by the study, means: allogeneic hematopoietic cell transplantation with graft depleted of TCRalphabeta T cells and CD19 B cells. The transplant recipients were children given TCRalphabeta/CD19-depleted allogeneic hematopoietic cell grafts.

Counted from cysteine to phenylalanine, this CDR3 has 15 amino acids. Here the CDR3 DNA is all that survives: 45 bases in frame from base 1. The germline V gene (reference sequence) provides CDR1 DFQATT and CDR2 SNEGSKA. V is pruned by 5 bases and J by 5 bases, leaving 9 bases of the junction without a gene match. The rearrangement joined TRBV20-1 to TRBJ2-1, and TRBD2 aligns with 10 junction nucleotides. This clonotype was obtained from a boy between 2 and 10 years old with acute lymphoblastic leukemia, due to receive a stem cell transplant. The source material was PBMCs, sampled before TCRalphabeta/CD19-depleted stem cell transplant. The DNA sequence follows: TGCAGTGCTGAGACCGGGACTAGCGCCCACAATGAGCAGTTCTTC. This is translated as CSAETGTSAHNEQFF.